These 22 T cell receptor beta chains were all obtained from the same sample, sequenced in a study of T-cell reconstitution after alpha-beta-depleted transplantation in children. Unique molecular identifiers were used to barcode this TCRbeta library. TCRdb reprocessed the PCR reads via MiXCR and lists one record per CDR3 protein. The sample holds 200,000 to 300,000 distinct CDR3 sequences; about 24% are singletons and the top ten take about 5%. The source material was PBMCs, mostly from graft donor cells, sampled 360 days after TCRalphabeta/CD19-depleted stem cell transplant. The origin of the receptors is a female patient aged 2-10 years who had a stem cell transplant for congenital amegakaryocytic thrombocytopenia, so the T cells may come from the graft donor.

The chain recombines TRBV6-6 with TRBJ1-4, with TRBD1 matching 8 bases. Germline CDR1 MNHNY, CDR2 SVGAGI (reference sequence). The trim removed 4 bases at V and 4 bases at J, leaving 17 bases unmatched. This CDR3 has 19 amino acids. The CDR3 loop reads CASSFAPGGYKNHNEKLFF. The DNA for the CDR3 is TGTGCCAGCAGTTTTGCACCAGGGGGCTACAAAAACCATAATGAAAAACTGTTTTTT.

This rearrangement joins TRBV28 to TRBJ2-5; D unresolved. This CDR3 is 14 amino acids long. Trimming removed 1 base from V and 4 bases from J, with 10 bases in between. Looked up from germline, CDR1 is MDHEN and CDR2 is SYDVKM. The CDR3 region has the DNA TGTGCCAGCAGTTTATCCGCGTCTCCAGAGACCCAGTACTTC. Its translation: CASSLSASPETQYF.

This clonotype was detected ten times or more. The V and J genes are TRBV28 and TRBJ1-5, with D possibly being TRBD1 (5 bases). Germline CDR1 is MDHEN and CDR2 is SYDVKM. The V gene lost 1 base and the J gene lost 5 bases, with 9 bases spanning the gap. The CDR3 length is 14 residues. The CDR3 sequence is CASSLLGGDQPQHF. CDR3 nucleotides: TGTGCCAGCAGTTTATTGGGGGGTGATCAGCCCCAGCATTTT.

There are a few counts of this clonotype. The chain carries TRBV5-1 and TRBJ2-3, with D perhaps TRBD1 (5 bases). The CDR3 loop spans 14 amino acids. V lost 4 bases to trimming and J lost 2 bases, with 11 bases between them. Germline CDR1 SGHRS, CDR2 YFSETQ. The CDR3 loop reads CASSPVTATDTQYF. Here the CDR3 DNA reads TGCGCCAGCAGCCCGGTGACAGCCACAGATACGCAGTATTTT. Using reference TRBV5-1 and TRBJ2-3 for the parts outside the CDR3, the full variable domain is KAGVTQTPRYLIKTRGQQVTLSCSPISGHRSVSWYQQTPGQGLQFLFEYFSETQRNKGNFPGRFSGRQFSNSRSEMNVSTLELGDSALYLCASSPVTATDTQYFGPGTRLTVL.

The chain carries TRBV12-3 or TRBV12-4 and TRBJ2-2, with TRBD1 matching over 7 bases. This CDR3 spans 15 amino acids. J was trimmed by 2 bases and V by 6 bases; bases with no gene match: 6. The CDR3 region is CASSKGAQNTGELFF. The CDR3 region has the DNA TGTGCCAGCAGCAAGGGGGCCCAAAACACCGGGGAGCTGTTTTTT.

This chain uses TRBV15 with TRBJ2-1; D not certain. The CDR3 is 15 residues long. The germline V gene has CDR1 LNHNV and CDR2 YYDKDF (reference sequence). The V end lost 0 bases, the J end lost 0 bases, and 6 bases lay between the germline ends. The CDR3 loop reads CATSRDSSSYNEQFF. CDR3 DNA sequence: TGTGCCACCAGCAGAGATAGCAGCTCCTACAATGAGCAGTTCTTC.

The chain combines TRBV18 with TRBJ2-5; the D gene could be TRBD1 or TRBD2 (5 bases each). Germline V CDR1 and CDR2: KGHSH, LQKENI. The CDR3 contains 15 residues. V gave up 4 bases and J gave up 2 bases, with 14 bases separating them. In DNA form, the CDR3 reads TGTGCCAGCTCACTGCCCGGGACGTTGCAAGAGACCCAGTACTTC. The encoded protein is CASSLPGTLQETQYF.

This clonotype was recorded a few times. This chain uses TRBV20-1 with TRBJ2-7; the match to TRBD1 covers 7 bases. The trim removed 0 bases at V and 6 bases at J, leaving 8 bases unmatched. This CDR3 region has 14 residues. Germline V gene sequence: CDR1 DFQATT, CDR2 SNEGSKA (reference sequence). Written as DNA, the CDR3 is TGCAGTGCTAGAGATGGGACAGTTAACTCCGAGCAGTACTTC. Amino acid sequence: CSARDGTVNSEQYF.

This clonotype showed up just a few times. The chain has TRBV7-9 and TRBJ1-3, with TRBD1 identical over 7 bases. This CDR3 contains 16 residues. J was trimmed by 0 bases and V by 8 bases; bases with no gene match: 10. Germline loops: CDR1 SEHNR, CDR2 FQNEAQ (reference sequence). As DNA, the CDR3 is TGTGCCAGCCCTATGTCGACAGGGACCTCTGGAAACACCATATATTTT. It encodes CASPMSTGTSGNTIYF.

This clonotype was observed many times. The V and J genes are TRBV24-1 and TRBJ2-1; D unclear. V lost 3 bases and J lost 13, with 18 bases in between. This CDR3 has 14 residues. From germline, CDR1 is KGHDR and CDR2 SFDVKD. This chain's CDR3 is CATSDARISDGQFF. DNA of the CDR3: TGTGCCACCAGTGATGCCCGAATTTCGGACGGCCAGTTCTTC.

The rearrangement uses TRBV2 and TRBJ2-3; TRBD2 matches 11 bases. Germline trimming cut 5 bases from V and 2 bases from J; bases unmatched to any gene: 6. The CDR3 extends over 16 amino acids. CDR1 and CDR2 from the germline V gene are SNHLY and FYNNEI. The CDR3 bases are TGTGCCAGCAGTCCAGGGACTAGCGGATTCACAGATACGCAGTATTTT. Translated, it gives CASSPGTSGFTDTQYF.

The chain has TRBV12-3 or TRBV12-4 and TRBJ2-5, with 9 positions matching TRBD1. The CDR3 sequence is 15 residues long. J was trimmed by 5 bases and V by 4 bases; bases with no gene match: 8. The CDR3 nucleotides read TGTGCCAGCAGTTCCGGGACAGGGCCGGGGGAGACCCAGTACTTC. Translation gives CASSSGTGPGETQYF.

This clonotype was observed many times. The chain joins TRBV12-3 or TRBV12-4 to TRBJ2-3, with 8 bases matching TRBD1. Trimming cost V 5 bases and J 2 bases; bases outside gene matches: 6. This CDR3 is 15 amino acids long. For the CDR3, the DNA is TGTGCCAGCAGTCGGTTGGACAGGGACACAGATACGCAGTATTTT. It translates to CASSRLDRDTDTQYF.

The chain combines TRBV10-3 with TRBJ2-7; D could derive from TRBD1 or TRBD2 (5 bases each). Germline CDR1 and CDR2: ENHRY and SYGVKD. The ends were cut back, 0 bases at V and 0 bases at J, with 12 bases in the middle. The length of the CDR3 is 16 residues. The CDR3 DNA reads TGTGCCATCAGTGAGTCGAGAGCAGGGAGCTCCTACGAGCAGTACTTC. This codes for CAISESRAGSSYEQYF.

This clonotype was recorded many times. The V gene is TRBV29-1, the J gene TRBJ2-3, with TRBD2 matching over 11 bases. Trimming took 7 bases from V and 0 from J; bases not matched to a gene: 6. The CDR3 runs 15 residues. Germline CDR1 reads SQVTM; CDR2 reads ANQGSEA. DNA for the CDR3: TGCAGCGCCGCGACTAGCGGGATAAGCACAGATACGCAGTATTTT. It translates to CSAATSGISTDTQYF.

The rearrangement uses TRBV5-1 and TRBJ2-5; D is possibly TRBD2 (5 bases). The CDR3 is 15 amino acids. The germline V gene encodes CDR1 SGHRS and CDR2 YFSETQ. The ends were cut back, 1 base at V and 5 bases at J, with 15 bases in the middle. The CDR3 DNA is TGCGCCAGCAGCTTGACCGGACGGTCGGGGGAGACCCAGTACTTC. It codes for CASSLTGRSGETQYF.

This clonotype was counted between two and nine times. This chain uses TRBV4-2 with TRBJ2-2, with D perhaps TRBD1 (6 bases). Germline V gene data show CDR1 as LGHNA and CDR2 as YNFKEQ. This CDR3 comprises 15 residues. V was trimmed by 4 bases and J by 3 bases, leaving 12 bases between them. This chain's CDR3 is CASSPRTAYTGELFF. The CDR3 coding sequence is TGTGCCAGCAGCCCGAGGACAGCTTACACCGGGGAGCTGTTTTTT.

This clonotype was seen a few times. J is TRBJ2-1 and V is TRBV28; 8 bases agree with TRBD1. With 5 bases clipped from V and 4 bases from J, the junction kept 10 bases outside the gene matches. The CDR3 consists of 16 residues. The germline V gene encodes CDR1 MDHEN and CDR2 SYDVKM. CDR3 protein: CASSLTGGTYYNEQFF. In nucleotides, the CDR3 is TGTGCCAGCAGTCTAACAGGGGGGACGTATTACAATGAGCAGTTCTTC.

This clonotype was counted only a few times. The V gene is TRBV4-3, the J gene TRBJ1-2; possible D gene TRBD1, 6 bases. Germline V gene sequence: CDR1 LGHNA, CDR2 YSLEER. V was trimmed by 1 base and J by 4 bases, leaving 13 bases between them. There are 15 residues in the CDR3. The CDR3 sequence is CASSQGTVPGYGYTF. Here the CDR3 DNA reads TGCGCCAGCAGCCAAGGGACAGTTCCTGGCTATGGCTACACCTTC.

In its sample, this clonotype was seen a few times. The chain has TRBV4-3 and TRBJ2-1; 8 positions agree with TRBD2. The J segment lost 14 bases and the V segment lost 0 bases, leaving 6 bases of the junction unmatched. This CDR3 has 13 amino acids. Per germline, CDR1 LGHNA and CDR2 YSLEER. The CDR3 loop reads CASSQDLSGGEFF. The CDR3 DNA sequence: TGCGCCAGCAGCCAAGATCTGTCGGGGGGGGAGTTCTTC.

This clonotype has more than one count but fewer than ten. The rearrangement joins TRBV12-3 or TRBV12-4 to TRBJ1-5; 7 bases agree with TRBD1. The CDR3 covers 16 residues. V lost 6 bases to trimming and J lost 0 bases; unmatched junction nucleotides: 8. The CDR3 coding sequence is TGTGCCAGCAGCTATGGGACAGTCAATAGCAATCAGCCCCAGCATTTT. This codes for CASSYGTVNSNQPQHF.

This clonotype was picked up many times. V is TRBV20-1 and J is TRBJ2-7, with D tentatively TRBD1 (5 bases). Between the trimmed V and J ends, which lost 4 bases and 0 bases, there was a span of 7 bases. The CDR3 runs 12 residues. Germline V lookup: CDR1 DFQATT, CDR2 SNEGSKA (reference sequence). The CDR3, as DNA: TGCAGTGCTACGGACAACTCCTACGAGCAGTACTTC. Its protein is CSATDNSYEQYF.